These 10 T cell receptor beta chains originate from one sample sequenced in a study of shared clonotypes between healthy human individuals. As defined, naive CD8 cells were CD45RO-negative and positively selected for CCR7, with terminally differentiated effector memory CD45RA+ cells excluded. Libraries were prepared by immunoSEQ multiplex PCR; TCRdb keeps only in-frame clonotypes and omits some of them. The profile covers under 600,000 clones, with roughly 98% appearing a single time and 0.3% taken by the ten largest. Sequenced input: naive CD8+ T cells sorted from blood. The receptors here all came from a man aged 25-45 years in good health.

This clone was seen only once. V usage is TRBV14 and J usage is TRBJ2-1, with unresolved D. Germline values: CDR1 SGHDN, CDR2 FVKESK. V dropped 0 bases and J dropped 3 bases, with 9 bases sitting between them. The CDR3 is 15 amino acids. The CDR3 loop reads CASSQESFGYNEQFF. Here the CDR3 DNA reads TGTGCCAGCAGCCAAGAGAGTTTCGGCTACAATGAGCAGTTCTTC.

This rearrangement joins TRBV19 to TRBJ2-1; 9 bases map to TRBD2. The CDR3 has 16 residues. V shed 5 bases, J shed 4 bases, and the junction held 9 bases outside the gene matches. CDR1 and CDR2 (germline): LNHDA, SQIVND (reference sequence). CDR3 bases: TGTGCCAGTAGTCCCGTAGCGGGAGTCCGATACAATGAGCAGTTCTTC. This codes for CASSPVAGVRYNEQFF.

The chain links TRBV5-5 to TRBJ1-1, with 8 bases matching TRBD1. V was pared by 3 bases and J by 4 bases, with 8 bases of the junction left unmatched. Germline V CDR1 and CDR2: SGHKS, YYEKEE (reference sequence). The CDR3 covers 15 residues. CDR3 in DNA: TGTGCCAGCAGCTCTCCCGGCGACAGGGGCACTGAAGCTTTCTTT. This encodes CASSSPGDRGTEAFF.

This sequence joins TRBV7-9 and TRBJ1-1, with a possible D match to TRBD1 (6 bases). Trimming stripped 5 bases from V and 0 bases from J, with 13 bases between. Germline values: CDR1 SEHNR, CDR2 FQNEAQ (reference sequence). CDR3 length: 15 residues. The CDR3 is CASSPYGTLNTEAFF. The CDR3 nucleotides are TGTGCCAGCAGCCCATACGGGACACTGAACACTGAAGCTTTCTTT.

The chain employs TRBV5-5 and TRBJ1-4; D not certain. This CDR3 has 14 amino acids. Germline lookup yields CDR1 SGHKS and CDR2 YYEKEE (reference sequence). Trimming removed 0 bases at V and 13 bases at J, with 16 bases between. CDR3 in amino acids: CASSLGSEGFGLFF. In DNA, the CDR3 is TGTGCCAGCAGCTTGGGTTCAGAGGGTTTTGGACTGTTTTTT.

The chain has TRBV5-6 and TRBJ1-5; D is unclear. Germline V CDR1 and CDR2: SGHDT, YYEEEE. V gave up 3 bases and J gave up 8 bases, with 15 bases separating them. The CDR3 has 14 amino acids. The CDR3 DNA is TGTGCCAGCAGCTGGTGGGAGTTAAGGGAGCCCCAGCATTTT. It encodes CASSWWELREPQHF.

The gene calls are TRBV7-3 and TRBJ2-5; a weak D match, TRBD2 (7 bases). From germline, CDR1 is SGHTA and CDR2 FQGTGA. With 5 bases removed from V and 2 bases from J, the gap between germline ends came to 15 bases. This CDR3 region has 15 residues. The CDR3 DNA reads as TGTGCCAGCAGCGGGGGGCTAGCGGAGCAAGAGACCCAGTACTTC. It yields the protein CASSGGLAEQETQYF.

On this clone: Within the sample, other DNA sequences also encode this same CDR3. The chain is built from TRBV11-2 and TRBJ1-1, with D possibly being TRBD1 (6 bases). This CDR3 is built from 13 residues. Germline CDR1 and CDR2: SGHAT and FQNNGV. V was clipped by 4 bases and J by 4 bases, with 10 bases between them. This CDR3 reads CASSSEGGTEAFF. DNA of the CDR3: TGTGCCAGCAGCTCCGAAGGGGGCACTGAAGCTTTCTTT.

This chain uses TRBV9 with TRBJ2-2, with 8 positions matching TRBD1. In germline, CDR1 is SGDLS, CDR2 YYNGEE. The J segment lost 0 bases and the V segment lost 4 bases, leaving 8 bases of the junction unmatched. The CDR3 loop spans 17 amino acids. The CDR3 reads CASSSPRGRANTGELFF. The CDR3 DNA reads as TGTGCCAGCAGCTCCCCCAGGGGGCGAGCGAACACCGGGGAGCTGTTTTTT.

This chain connects TRBV5-4 to TRBJ1-5, with 7 bases fitting TRBD1. CDR3 length: 17 residues. Per germline, CDR1 SGHNT and CDR2 YYREEE (reference sequence). After removal of 4 bases from V and 5 bases from J, the junction contained 15 bases not matched to a gene. CDR3: CASSPDIRTGRDQPQHF. CDR3 nucleotides: TGTGCCAGCAGCCCGGATATAAGGACAGGCCGTGATCAGCCCCAGCATTTT. Full variable domain (rest looked up from reference TRBV5-4 and TRBJ1-5): ETGVTQSPTHLIKTRGQQVTLRCSSQSGHNTVSWYQQALGQGPQFIFQYYREEENGRGNFPPRFSGLQFPNYSSELNVNALELDDSALYLCASSPDIRTGRDQPQHFGDGTRLSIL.